This T cell receptor (beta chain) was identified in a study of T cells after yellow fever vaccination. The germline CDR1 and CDR2 sequences are SGHVS and FQNEAQ. The V end lost 5 bases, the J end lost 5 bases, and 12 bases lay between the germline ends. The CDR3 extends over 13 amino acids. This clonotype turned up a few times. TCRdb processed the 5' RACE reads anew with MiXCR; each CDR3 protein has one entry. The profile shows some 420,000 distinct CDR3 sequences, about 19% of them singletons. V is TRBV7-8 and J is TRBJ1-1; TRBD1 is a possible D gene (5 bases). Sequenced here: PBMCs, sampled before the yellow fever booster vaccination. This clonotype originated in a young man who received the YFV17D yellow fever vaccine. The DNA of the CDR3 is TGTGCCAGCAGCCGCCAAGGGGAAACTGAAGCTTTCTTT. This translates into CASSRQGETEAFF.